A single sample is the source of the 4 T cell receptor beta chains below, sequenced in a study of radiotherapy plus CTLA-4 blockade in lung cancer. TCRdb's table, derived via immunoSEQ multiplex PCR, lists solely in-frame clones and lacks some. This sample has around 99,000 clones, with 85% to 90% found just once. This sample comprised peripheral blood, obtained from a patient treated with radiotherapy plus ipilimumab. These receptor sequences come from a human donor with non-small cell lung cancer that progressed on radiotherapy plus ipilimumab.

The CDR3 region has the DNA TGTGCCAGCAGTCCTGGGGCAGGGAACTATGGCTACACCTTC. This encodes CASSPGAGNYGYTF. The chain joins TRBV5-5 to TRBJ1-2, with D possibly matching TRBD1 (5 bases). Germline values: CDR1 SGHKS, CDR2 YYEKEE (reference sequence). This CDR3 comprises 14 residues. Trimming removed 5 bases at V and 2 bases at J, with 13 bases between.

In DNA form, the CDR3 reads TGCGCCAGCAGCCGGAATGGGGGAAACACCATATATTTT. Amino acids: CASSRNGGNTIYF. The chain links TRBV5-1 to TRBJ1-3; D remains ambiguous. CDR1 and CDR2 from the germline V gene are SGHRS and YFSETQ. The CDR3 covers 13 residues. Trimming removed 4 bases from V and 4 bases from J, with 9 bases in between.

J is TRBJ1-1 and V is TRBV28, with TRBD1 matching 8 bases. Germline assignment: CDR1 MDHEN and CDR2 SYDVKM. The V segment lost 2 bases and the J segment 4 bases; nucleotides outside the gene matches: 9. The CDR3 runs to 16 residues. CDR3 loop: CASSLDGRQGSTEAFF. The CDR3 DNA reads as TGTGCCAGCAGTTTAGATGGTCGACAGGGGAGCACTGAAGCTTTCTTT.

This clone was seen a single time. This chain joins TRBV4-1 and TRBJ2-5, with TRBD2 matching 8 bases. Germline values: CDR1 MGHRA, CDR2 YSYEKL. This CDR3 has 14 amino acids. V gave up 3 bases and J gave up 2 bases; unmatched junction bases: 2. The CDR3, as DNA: TGCGCCAGCAGCCAGGGCGGGGGGCAAGAGACCCAGTACTTC. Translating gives CASSQGGGQETQYF.